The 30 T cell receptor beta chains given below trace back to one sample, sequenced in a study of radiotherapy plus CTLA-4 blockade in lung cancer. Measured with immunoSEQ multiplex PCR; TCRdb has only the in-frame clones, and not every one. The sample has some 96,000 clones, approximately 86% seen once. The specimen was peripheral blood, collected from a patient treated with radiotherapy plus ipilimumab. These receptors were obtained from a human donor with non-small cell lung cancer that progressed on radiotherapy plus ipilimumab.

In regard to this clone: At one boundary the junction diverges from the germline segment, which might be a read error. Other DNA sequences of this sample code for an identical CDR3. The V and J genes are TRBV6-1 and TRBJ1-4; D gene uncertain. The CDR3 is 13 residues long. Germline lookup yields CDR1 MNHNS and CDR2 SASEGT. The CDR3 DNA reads TGTGCCAGCAGTGAAGGGCCTAATGAAAAACTGTTCTTT. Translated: CASSEGPNEKLFF.

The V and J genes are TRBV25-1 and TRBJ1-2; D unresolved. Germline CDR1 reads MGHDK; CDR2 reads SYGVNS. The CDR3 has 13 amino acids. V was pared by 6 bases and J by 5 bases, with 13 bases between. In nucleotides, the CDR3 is TGTGCCAGCAGATTGGATGGGGAGTATGGCTACACCTTC. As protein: CASRLDGEYGYTF.

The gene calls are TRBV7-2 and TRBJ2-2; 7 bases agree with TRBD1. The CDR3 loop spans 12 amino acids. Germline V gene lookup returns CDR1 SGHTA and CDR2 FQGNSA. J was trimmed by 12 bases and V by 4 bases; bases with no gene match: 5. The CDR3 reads CASSSPGQKLFF. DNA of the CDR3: TGTGCCAGCAGCTCCCCGGGACAGAAGCTGTTTTTT.

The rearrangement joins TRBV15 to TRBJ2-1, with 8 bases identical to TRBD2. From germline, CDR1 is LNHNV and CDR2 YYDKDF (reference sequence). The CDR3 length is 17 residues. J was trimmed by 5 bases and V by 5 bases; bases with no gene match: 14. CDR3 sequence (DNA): TGTGCCACCAGCGGGAAGAGCCCGGGAGGGCCCGACAATGAGCAGTTCTTC. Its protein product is CATSGKSPGGPDNEQFF. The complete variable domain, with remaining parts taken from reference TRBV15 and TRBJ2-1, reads DAMVIQNPRYQVTQFGKPVTLSCSQTLNHNVMYWYQQKSSQAPKLLFHYYDKDFNNEADTPDNFQSRRPNTSFCFLDIRSPGLGDTAMYLCATSGKSPGGPDNEQFFGPGTRLTVL.

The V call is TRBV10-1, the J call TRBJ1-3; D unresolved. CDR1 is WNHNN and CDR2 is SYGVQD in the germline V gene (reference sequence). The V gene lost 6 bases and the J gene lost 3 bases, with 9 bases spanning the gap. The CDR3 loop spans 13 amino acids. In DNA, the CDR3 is TGCGCCAGCAGCCGCAACCTTGGAAACACCATATATTTT. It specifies CASSRNLGNTIYF.

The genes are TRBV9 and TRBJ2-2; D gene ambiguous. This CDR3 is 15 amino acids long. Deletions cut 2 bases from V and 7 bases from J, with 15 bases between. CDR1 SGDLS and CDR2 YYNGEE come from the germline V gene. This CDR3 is CASSVEARKGGELFF. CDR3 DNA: TGTGCCAGCAGCGTTGAAGCTAGGAAGGGCGGGGAGCTGTTTTTT. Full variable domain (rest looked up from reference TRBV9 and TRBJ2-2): DSGVTQTPKHLITATGQRVTLRCSPRSGDLSVYWYQQSLDQGLQFLIQYYNGEERAKGNILERFSAQQFPDLHSELNLSSLELGDSALYFCASSVEARKGGELFFGEGSRLTVL.

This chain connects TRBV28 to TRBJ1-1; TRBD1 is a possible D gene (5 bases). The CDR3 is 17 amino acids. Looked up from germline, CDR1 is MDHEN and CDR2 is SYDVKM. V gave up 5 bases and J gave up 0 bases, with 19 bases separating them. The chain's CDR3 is CASSPGGSEGLNTEAFF. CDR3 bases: TGTGCCAGCAGTCCCGGGGGGAGTGAGGGGCTGAACACTGAAGCTTTCTTT.

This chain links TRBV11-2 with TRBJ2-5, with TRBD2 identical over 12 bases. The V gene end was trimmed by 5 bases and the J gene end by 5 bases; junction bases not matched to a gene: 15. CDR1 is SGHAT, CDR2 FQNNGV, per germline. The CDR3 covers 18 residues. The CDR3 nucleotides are TGTGCCAGCAGCCCCAACGTGTTTCTAGCGGGAGGGGGGGAGACCCAGTACTTC. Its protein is CASSPNVFLAGGGETQYF.

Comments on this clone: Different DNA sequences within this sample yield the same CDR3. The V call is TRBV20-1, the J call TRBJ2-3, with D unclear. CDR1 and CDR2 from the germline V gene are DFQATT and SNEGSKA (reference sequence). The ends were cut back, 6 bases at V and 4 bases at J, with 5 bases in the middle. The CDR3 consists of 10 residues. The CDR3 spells CSASPDTQYF. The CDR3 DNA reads TGCAGTGCGAGCCCAGATACGCAGTATTTT.

The CDR3 DNA is TGTGCCAGCAGCCAAGATAGGGGAGCGATCGGGACCCAGTACTTC. Translating it yields CASSQDRGAIGTQYF. This chain links TRBV14 with TRBJ2-5; the D gene could be TRBD1 or TRBD2 (5 bases each). Trimming shortened V by 0 bases and J by 7 bases, and 15 bases separated the two germline ends. Germline V gene sequence: CDR1 SGHDN, CDR2 FVKESK. The CDR3 has 15 residues.

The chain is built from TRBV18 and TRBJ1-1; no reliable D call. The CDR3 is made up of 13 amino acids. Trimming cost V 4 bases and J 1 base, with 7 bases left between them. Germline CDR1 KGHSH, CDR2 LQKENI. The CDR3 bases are TGTGCCAGCTCACAGGGCCAGAACACTGAAGCTTTCTTT. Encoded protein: CASSQGQNTEAFF.

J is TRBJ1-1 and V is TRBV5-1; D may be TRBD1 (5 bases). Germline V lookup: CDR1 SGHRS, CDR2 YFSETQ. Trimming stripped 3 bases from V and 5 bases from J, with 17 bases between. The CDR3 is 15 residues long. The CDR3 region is CASSWGPGGGTEAFF. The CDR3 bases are TGCGCCAGCAGCTGGGGACCCGGTGGGGGTACTGAAGCTTTCTTT.

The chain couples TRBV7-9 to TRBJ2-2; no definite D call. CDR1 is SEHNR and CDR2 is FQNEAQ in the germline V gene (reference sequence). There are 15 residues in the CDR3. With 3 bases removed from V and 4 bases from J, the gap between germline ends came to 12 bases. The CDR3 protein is CASSFPDPPTGELFF. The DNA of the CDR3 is TGTGCCAGCAGCTTCCCCGACCCCCCCACCGGGGAGCTGTTTTTT.

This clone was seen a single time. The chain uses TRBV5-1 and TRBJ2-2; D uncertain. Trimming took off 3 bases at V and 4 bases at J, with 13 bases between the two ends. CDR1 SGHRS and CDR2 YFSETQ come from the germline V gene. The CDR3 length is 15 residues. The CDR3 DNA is TGCGCCAGCAGCTCCGTCCGCAGTATCACCGGGGAGCTGTTTTTT. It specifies CASSSVRSITGELFF.

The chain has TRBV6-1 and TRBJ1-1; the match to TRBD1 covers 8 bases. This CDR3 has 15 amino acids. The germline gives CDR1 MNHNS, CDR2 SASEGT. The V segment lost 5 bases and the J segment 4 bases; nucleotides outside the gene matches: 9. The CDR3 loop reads CASSQPGQGGTEAFF. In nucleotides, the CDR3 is TGTGCCAGCAGTCAGCCCGGACAGGGAGGCACTGAAGCTTTCTTT.

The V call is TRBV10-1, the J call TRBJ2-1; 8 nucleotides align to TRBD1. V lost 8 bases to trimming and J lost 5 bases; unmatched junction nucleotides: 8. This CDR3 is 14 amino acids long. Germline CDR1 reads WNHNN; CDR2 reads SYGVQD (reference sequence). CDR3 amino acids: CASHRDRYNNEQFF. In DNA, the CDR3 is TGCGCCAGCCACCGGGACAGGTACAACAATGAGCAGTTCTTC.

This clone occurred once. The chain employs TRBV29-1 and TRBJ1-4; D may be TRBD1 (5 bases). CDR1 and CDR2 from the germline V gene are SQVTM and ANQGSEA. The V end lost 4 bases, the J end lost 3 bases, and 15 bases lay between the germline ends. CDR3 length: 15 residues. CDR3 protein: CSVALRRGANEKLFF. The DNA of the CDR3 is TGCAGCGTTGCCCTAAGAAGGGGAGCTAATGAAAAACTGTTTTTT.

CDR3 sequence (DNA): TGTGCCAGCAGTGTACAGGGGGCTGGGGCCAACGTCCTGACTTTC. Translation: CASSVQGAGANVLTF. V usage is TRBV25-1 and J usage is TRBJ2-6; 8 bases fit TRBD1. Germline values: CDR1 MGHDK, CDR2 SYGVNS. This CDR3 contains 15 residues. The V and J ends lost 4 bases and 2 bases, in that order; junction bases with no gene match: 1.

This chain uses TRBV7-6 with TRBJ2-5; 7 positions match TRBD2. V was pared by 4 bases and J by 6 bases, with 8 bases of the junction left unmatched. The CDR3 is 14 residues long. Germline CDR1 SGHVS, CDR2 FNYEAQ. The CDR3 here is CASSWGGVGKTQYF. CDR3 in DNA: TGTGCCAGCAGCTGGGGGGGTGTGGGAAAGACCCAGTACTTC.

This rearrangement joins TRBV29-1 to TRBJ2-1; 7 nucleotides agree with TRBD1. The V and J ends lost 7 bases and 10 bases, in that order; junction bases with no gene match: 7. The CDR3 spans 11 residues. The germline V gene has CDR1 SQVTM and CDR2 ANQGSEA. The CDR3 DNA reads TGCAGCGGCGACAGGGACGGAGAGCAGTTCTTC. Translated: CSGDRDGEQFF.

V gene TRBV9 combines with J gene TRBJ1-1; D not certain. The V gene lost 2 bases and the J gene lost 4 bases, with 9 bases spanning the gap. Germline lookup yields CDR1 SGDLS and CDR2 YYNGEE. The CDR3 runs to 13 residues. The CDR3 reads CASSVKGGTEAFF. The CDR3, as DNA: TGTGCCAGCAGCGTTAAGGGTGGCACTGAAGCTTTCTTT.

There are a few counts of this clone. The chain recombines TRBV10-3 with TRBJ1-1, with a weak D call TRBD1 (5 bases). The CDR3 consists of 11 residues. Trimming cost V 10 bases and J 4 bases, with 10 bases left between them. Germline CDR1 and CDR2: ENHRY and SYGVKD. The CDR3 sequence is CASQGITEAFF. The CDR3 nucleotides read TGTGCCAGTCAGGGAATCACTGAAGCTTTCTTT.

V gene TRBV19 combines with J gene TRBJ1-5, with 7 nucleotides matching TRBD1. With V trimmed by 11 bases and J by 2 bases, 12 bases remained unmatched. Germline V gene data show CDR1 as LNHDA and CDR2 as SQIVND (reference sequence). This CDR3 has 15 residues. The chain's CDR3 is CAARQGGIGNQPQHF. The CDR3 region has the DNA TGTGCCGCAAGACAGGGCGGGATTGGCAATCAGCCCCAGCATTTT.

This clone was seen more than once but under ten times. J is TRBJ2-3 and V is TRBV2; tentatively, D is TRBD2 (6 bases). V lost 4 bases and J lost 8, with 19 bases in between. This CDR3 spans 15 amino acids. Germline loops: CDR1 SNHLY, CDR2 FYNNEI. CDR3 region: CASSGGRPSHGTQYF. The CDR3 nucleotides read TGTGCCAGCAGTGGAGGGAGGCCCTCCCACGGTACGCAGTATTTT.

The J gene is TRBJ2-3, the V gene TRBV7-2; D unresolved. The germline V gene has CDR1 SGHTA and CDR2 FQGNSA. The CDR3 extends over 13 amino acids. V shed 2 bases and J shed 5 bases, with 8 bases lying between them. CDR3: CASSLYTGDTQYF. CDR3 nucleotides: TGTGCCAGCAGCTTATATACCGGAGATACGCAGTATTTT.

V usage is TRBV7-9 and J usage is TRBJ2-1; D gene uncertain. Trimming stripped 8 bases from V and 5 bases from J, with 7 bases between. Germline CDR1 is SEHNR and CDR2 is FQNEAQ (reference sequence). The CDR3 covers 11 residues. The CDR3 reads CASGVNNEQFF. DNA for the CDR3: TGTGCCAGCGGTGTTAACAATGAGCAGTTCTTC.

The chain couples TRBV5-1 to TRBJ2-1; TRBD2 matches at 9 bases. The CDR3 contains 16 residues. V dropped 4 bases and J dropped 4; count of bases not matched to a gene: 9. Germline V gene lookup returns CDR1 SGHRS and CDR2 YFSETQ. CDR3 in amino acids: CASSEVAGAEYNEQFF. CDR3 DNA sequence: TGCGCCAGCAGCGAGGTAGCGGGAGCAGAATACAATGAGCAGTTCTTC.

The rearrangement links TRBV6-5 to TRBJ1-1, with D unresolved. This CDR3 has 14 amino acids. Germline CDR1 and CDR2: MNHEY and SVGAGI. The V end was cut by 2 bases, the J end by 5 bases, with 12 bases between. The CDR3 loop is CASSYEGLRTEAFF. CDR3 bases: TGTGCCAGCAGTTACGAGGGTCTGAGGACTGAAGCTTTCTTT.

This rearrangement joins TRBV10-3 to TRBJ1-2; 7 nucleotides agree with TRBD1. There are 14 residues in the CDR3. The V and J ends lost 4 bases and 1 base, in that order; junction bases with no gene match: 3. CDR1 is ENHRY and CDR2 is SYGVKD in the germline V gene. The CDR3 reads CAISAHRGNYGYTF. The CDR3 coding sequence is TGTGCCATCAGTGCTCACAGGGGTAACTATGGCTACACCTTC.

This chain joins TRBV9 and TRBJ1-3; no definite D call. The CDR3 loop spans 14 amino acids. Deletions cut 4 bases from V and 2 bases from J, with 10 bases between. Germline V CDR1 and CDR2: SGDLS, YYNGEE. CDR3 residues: CASSPSNAGNTIYF. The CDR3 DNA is TGTGCCAGCAGCCCGAGTAATGCTGGAAACACCATATATTTT.